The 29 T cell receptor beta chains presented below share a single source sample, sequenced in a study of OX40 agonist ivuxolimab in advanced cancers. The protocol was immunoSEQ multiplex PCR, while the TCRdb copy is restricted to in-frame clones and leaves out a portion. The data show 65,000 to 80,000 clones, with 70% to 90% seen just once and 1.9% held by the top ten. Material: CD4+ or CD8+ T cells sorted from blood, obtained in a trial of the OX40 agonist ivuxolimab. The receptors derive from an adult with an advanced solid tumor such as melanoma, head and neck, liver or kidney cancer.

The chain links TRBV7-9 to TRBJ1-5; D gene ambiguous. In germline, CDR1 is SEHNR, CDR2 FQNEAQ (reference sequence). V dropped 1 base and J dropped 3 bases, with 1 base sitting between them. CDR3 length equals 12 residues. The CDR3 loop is CASSLVNQPQHF. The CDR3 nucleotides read TGTGCCAGCAGCTTAGTCAATCAGCCCCAGCATTTT.

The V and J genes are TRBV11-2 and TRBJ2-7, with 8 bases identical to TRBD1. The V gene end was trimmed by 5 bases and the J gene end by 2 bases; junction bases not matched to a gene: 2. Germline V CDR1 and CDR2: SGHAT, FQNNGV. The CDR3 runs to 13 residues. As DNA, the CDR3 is TGTGCCAGCAGCAAGACAGGGGCCTACGAGCAGTACTTC. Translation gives CASSKTGAYEQYF.

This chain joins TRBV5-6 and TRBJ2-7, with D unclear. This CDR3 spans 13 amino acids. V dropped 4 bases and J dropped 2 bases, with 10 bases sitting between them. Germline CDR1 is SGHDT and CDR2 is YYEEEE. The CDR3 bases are TGTGCCAGCAGCGTCACCGGACCCTACGAGCAGTACTTC. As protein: CASSVTGPYEQYF.

DNA for the CDR3: TGTGCCAGCAGTGAACTCGGGGACTCTGGAAACACCATATATTTT. Translating gives CASSELGDSGNTIYF. The V gene is TRBV25-1, the J gene TRBJ1-3; D call uncertain. The germline V and J ends were trimmed by 2 bases and 0 bases, with 8 bases remaining between them. CDR3 length: 15 amino acids. Germline V gene data show CDR1 as MGHDK and CDR2 as SYGVNS.

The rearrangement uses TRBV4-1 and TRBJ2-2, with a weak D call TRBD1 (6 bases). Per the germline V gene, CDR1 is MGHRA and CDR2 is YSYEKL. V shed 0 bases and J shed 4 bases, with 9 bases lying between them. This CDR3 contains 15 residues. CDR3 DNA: TGCGCCAGCAGCCAAGACAGGGGATTCACCGGGGAGCTGTTTTTT. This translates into CASSQDRGFTGELFF.

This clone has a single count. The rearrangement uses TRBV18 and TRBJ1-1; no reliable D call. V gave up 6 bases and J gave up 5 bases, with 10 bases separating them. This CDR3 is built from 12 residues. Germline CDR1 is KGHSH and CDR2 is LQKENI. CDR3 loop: CASSSIRTEAFF. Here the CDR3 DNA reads TGTGCCAGCTCCAGTATAAGAACTGAAGCTTTCTTT.

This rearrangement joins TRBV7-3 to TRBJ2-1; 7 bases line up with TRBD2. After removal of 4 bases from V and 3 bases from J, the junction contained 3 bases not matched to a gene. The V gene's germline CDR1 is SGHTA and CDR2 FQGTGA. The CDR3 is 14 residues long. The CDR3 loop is CASSSSGDYNEQFF. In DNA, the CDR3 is TGTGCCAGCAGCTCGAGCGGGGACTACAATGAGCAGTTCTTC.

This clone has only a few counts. CDR3 DNA: TGTGCCAGCACCCGGACAGGGGCTATCGGGGAGCTGTTTTTT. This codes for CASTRTGAIGELFF. This chain uses TRBV2 with TRBJ2-2; TRBD1 agrees at 9 bases. The CDR3 is made up of 14 amino acids. V lost 7 bases and J lost 7; bases outside the gene matches: 7. Germline V CDR1 and CDR2: SNHLY, FYNNEI.

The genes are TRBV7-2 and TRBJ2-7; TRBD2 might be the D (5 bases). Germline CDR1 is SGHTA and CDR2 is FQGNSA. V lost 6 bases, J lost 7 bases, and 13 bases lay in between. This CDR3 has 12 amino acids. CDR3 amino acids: CASSSSRGEQYF. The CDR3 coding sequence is TGTGCCAGCAGTTCCTCCAGAGGGGAGCAGTACTTC.

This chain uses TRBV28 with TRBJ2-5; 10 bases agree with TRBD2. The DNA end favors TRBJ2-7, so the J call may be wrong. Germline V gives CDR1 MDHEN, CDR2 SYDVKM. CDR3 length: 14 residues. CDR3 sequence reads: CASSPLAGNYEQYF. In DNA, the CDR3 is TGTGCCAGCAGCCCACTAGCGGGGAACTACGAGCAGTACTTC.

CDR3 bases: TGTGCCAGCATCCCAAGGCTCTCTGGGGCCAACGTCCTGACTTTC. As protein: CASIPRLSGANVLTF. V usage is TRBV6-5 and J usage is TRBJ2-6, with no clear D. CDR1 is MNHEY and CDR2 is SVGAGI in the germline V gene. Trimming pared 7 bases from V and 0 bases from J, leaving 10 bases between. The CDR3 spans 15 residues.

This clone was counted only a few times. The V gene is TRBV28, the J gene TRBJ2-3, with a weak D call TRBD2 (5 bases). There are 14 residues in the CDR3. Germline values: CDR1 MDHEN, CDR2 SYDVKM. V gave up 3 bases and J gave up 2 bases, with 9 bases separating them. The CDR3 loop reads CASSFGLSTDTQYF. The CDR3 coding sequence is TGTGCCAGCAGTTTCGGACTCTCCACAGATACGCAGTATTTT.

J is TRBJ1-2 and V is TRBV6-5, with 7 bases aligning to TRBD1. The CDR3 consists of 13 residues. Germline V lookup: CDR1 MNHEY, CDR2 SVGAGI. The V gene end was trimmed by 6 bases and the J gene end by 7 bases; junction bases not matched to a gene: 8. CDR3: CASSPYRGLGYTF. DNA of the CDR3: TGTGCCAGCAGCCCATACAGGGGCCTTGGCTACACCTTC.

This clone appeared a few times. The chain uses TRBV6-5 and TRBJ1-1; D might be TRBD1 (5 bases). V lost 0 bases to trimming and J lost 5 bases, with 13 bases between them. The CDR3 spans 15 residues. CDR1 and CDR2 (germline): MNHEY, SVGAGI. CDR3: CASSYSGGIITEAFF. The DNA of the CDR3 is TGTGCCAGCAGTTACTCCGGGGGAATCATAACTGAAGCTTTCTTT.

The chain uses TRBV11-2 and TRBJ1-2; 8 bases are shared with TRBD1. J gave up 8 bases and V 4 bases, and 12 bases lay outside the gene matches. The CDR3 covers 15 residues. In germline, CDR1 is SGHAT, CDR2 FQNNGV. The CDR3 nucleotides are TGTGCCAGCAGCTCATACCGTGACAGGGGTAAAGGCTACACCTTC. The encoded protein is CASSSYRDRGKGYTF.

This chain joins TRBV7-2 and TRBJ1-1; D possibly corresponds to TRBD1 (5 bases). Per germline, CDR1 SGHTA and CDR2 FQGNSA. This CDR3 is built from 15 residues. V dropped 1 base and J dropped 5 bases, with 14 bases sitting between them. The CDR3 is CASSLGGSARTEAFF. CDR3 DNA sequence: TGTGCCAGCAGCTTAGGGGGGTCGGCTAGGACTGAAGCTTTCTTT.

The CDR3 loop is CATNRVGNEQFF. Here the CDR3 DNA reads TGTGCCACCAACAGGGTTGGCAATGAGCAGTTCTTC. The chain is built from TRBV28 and TRBJ2-1, with D possibly TRBD1 on 6 matching bases. The CDR3 contains 12 residues. Trimming cost V 10 bases and J 6 bases, with 13 bases left between them. Germline V gene sequence: CDR1 MDHEN, CDR2 SYDVKM.

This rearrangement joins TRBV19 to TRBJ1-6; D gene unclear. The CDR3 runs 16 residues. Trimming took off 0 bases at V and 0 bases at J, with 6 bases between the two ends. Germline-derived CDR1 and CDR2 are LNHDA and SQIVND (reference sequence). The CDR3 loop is CASSIEELSYNSPLHF. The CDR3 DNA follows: TGTGCCAGTAGTATAGAGGAGCTCTCCTATAATTCACCCCTCCACTTT.

CDR3 sequence reads: CASMASDRGGGAFF. The CDR3 region has the DNA TGTGCCAGTATGGCCTCGGACAGGGGCGGGGGAGCTTTCTTT. The chain joins TRBV19 to TRBJ1-1, with 9 bases identical to TRBD1. CDR1 is LNHDA and CDR2 is SQIVND in the germline V gene (reference sequence). V shed 7 bases and J 10 bases; nucleotides not matched to a gene: 13. This CDR3 is 14 amino acids long.

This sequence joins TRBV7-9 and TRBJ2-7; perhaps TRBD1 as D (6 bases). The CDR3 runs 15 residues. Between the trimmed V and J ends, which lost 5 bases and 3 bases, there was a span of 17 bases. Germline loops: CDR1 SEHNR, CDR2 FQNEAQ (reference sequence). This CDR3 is CASSPEAGTNYEQYF. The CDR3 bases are TGTGCCAGCAGCCCCGAAGCCGGGACAAACTACGAGCAGTACTTC.

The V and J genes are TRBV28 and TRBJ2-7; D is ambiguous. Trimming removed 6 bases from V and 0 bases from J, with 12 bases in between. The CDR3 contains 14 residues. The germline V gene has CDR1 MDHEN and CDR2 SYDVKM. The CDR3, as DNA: TGTGCCAGCAGCCCATTCAGGAGCTCCTACGAGCAGTACTTC. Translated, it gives CASSPFRSSYEQYF.

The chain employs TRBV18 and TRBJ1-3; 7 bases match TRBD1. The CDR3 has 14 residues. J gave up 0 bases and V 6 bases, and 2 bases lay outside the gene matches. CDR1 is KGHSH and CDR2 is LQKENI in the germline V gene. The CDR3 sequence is CASSRDSSGNTIYF. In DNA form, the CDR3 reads TGTGCCAGCTCGCGGGACAGCTCTGGAAACACCATATATTTT.

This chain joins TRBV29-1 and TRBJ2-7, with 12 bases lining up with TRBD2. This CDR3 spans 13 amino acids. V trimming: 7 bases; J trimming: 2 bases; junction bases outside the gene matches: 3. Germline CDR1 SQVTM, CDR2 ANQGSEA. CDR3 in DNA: TGCAGCGCTGGACTAGCGGGGACCTACGAGCAGTACTTC. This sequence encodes CSAGLAGTYEQYF.

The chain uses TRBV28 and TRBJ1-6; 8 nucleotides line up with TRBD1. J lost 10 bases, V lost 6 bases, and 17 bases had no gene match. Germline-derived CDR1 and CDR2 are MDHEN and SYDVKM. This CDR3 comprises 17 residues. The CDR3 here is CASSLGTGRFLYSPLHF. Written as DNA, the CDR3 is TGTGCCAGCAGCCTGGGGACAGGCAGATTTCTTTACTCACCCCTCCACTTT.

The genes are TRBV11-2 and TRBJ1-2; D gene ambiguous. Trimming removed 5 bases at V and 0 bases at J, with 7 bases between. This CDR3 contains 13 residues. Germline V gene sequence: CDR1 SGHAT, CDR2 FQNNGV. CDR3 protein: CASSPQTNYGYTF. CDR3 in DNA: TGTGCCAGCAGCCCGCAGACTAACTATGGCTACACCTTC. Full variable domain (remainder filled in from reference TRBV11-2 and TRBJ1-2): EAGVAQSPRYKIIEKRQSVAFWCNPISGHATLYWYQQILGQGPKLLIQFQNNGVVDDSQLPKDRFSAERLKGVDSTLKIQPAKLEDSAVYLCASSPQTNYGYTFGSGTRLTVV.

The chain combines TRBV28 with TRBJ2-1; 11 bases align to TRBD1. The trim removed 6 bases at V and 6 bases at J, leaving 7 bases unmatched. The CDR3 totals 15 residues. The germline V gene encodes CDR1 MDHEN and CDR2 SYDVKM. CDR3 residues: CASRPGQGAFNEQFF. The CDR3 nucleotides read TGTGCCAGCAGACCCGGACAGGGGGCTTTCAATGAGCAGTTCTTC.

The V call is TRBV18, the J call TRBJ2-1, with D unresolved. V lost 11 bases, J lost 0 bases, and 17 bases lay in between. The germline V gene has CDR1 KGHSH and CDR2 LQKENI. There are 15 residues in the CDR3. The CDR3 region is CAARRNTGSYNEQFF. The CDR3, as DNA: TGTGCCGCTAGGCGGAACACCGGCTCCTACAATGAGCAGTTCTTC.

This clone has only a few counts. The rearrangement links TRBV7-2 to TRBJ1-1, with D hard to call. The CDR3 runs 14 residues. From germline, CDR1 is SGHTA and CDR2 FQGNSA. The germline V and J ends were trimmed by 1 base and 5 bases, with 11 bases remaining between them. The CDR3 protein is CASSLVAPGTEAFF. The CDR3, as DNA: TGTGCCAGCAGCTTAGTGGCACCGGGAACTGAAGCTTTCTTT. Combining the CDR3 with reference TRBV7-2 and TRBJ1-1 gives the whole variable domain GAGVSQSPSNKVTEKGKDVELRCDPISGHTALYWYRQSLGQGLEFLIYFQGNSAPDKSGLPSDRFSAERTGGSVSTLTIQRTQQEDSAVYLCASSLVAPGTEAFFGQGTRLTVV.

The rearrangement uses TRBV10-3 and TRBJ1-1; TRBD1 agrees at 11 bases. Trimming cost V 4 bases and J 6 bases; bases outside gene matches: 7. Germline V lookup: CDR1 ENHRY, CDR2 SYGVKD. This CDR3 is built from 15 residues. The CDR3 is CAISGPGTGGSEAFF. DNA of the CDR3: TGTGCCATCAGTGGCCCCGGGACAGGGGGATCTGAAGCTTTCTTT.